This T cell receptor beta chain stems from a study of T cell clonality in common variable immunodeficiency. Equal genomic DNA amounts from CVID and control samples were sequenced. Libraries were prepared by immunoSEQ multiplex PCR; TCRdb keeps only in-frame clonotypes and omits some of them. This sample carries tens of thousands of clones, none of them present only once. Study-wide results and limits: Authors noted CVID clonality's cause needs subpopulation repertoire sequencing. Shared TCRbeta clones were fewer between CVID subjects than controls.

This clone is deemed medium-sized. Its antigen is still unknown. The CDR3 goes on 3 residues after the read ends, and that part is filled in from the germline J gene. The CDR3 covers 15 residues. Per the germline V gene, CDR1 is GTSNPN and CDR2 is SVGIG (reference sequence). The sequence was collected from a person aged 18-70 years in good health. The material sequenced was peripheral blood mononuclear cells. This rearrangement joins TRBV30 to TRBJ1-2, with 9 bases identical to TRBD1. CDR3 bases read: TGTGCCTGGGATGGACCCGGGACAGGGAATTACGGC. It is translated as CAWDGPGTGNYG. The CDR3 in its entirety is CAWDGPGTGNYGYTF.